Listed here are 13 T cell receptor beta chains from one sample, sequenced in a study of cytomegalovirus exposure and HLA in healthy donors. 13 Jbeta primers and 60 Vbeta primers were used for the PCR. Sequenced by immunoSEQ multiplex PCR; TCRdb stores in-frame clones only, minus some. The table records around 100,000 clones, roughly four fifths of them present only once. Sequencing was carried out using PBMCs. Receptor source: a man aged 40-49 years in good health and CMV-seropositive.

This clone was found once. V gene TRBV14 combines with J gene TRBJ2-5, with a weak D call TRBD2 (6 bases). The end of the DNA aligns better with TRBJ2-7, so the J call may be wrong. The CDR3 totals 15 residues. Germline V gene data show CDR1 as SGHDN and CDR2 as FVKESK. As DNA, the CDR3 is TGTGCCAGTAGCACCCCACCGGGACTCCGCTACGAGCAGTACTTC. Amino acids: CASSTPPGLRYEQYF.

The chain recombines TRBV7-3 with TRBJ2-6; 7 bases are shared with TRBD1. After removal of 5 bases from V and 1 base from J, the junction contained 8 bases not matched to a gene. Germline lookup yields CDR1 SGHTA and CDR2 FQGTGA. The CDR3 runs to 17 residues. The DNA for the CDR3 is TGTGCCAGCAGCGCTACGACAGGGAAGTCTGGGGCCAACGTCCTGACTTTC. It encodes CASSATTGKSGANVLTF.

This chain joins TRBV19 and TRBJ2-5; TRBD1 agrees at 11 bases. Unmatched junction bases numbered 12, after V lost 5 bases and J lost 4 bases. Germline V gives CDR1 LNHDA, CDR2 SQIVND (reference sequence). This CDR3 contains 17 residues. The CDR3 loop reads CASSRNQRTGGSETQYF. Written as DNA, the CDR3 is TGTGCCAGTAGTCGCAACCAACGGACAGGGGGCTCAGAGACCCAGTACTTC.

The V gene is TRBV25-1, the J gene TRBJ1-2; D gene uncertain. The CDR3 length is 12 residues. V lost 3 bases, J lost 3 bases, and 5 bases lay in between. Germline-derived CDR1 and CDR2 are MGHDK and SYGVNS. The CDR3 nucleotides are TGTGCCAGCAGTGAGGCCTACTATGGCTACACCTTC. Protein: CASSEAYYGYTF.

This clone was seen only a few times. This rearrangement joins TRBV30 to TRBJ2-1; D not certain. V lost 1 base, J lost 11 bases, and 12 bases lay in between. The V gene's germline CDR1 is GTSNPN and CDR2 SVGIG (reference sequence). The CDR3 has 12 amino acids. The CDR3 DNA is TGTGCCTGGAGTGGTCCAGGTTTTAAGCAGTTCTTC. Translated: CAWSGPGFKQFF.

This sequence joins TRBV6-5 and TRBJ2-7; 10 nucleotides align to TRBD2. Looked up from germline, CDR1 is MNHEY and CDR2 is SVGAGI. V lost 2 bases, J lost 4 bases, and 8 bases stayed unmatched. This CDR3 has 16 residues. The CDR3 loop reads CASSYHLAGVGYEQYF. The CDR3 DNA follows: TGTGCCAGCAGTTACCATCTAGCGGGAGTCGGGTACGAGCAGTACTTC.

Judged by abundance, this clone is medium-sized. The J gene is TRBJ2-5, the V gene TRBV13, with 8 bases that match TRBD2. This CDR3 spans 16 amino acids. V trimming: 0 bases; J trimming: 7 bases; junction bases outside the gene matches: 10. CDR1 and CDR2 (germline): PRHDT, FYEKMQ (reference sequence). As DNA, the CDR3 is TGTGCCAGCAGCTTAGGTGGTAGCGGGGAGGATAGGACCCAGTACTTC. Translating gives CASSLGGSGEDRTQYF.

J is TRBJ2-7 and V is TRBV28; possible D gene TRBD1, 6 bases. Trimming took 5 bases from V and 0 from J, leaving 14 bases between them. CDR3 size: 15 residues. The germline CDR1 and CDR2 sequences are MDHEN and SYDVKM. CDR3 nucleotides: TGTGCCAGCAGTGCTACCGGGACAATCTCCTACGAGCAGTACTTC. This encodes CASSATGTISYEQYF.

The chain has TRBV7-2 and TRBJ2-1; perhaps TRBD2 as D (6 bases). This CDR3 is 15 amino acids long. V lost 2 bases to trimming and J lost 13 bases, with 21 bases between them. Looked up from germline, CDR1 is SGHTA and CDR2 is FQGNSA. The CDR3 DNA sequence: TGTGCCAGCAGCTTAACTAGCCTATTCCGCGACCAACAGTTCTTC. It translates to CASSLTSLFRDQQFF.

V usage is TRBV5-1 and J usage is TRBJ2-1; D is undetermined. Germline lookup yields CDR1 SGHRS and CDR2 YFSETQ. This CDR3 spans 16 amino acids. Trimming left V 4 bases short and J 1 base short, with 15 bases between. The CDR3 here is CASSASPQRSYNEQFF. The CDR3 DNA is TGCGCCAGCAGCGCGAGCCCTCAGAGGTCCTACAATGAGCAGTTCTTC.

The chain joins TRBV29-1 to TRBJ1-1; D possibly corresponds to TRBD1 (6 bases). Germline CDR1 reads SQVTM; CDR2 reads ANQGSEA. V dropped 0 bases and J dropped 3 bases, with 11 bases sitting between them. This CDR3 region has 14 residues. CDR3 amino acids: CSVEDHREHTEAFF. The CDR3 DNA reads as TGCAGCGTTGAAGACCACAGGGAGCACACTGAAGCTTTCTTT.

In nucleotides, the CDR3 is TGTGCCAGCAGCTTCAAAGGGACAGGAAGGGGCAATCAGCCCCAGCATTTT. Encoded protein: CASSFKGTGRGNQPQHF. The chain employs TRBV5-6 and TRBJ1-5, with 8 positions matching TRBD1. Germline CDR1 is SGHDT and CDR2 is YYEEEE. The CDR3 length is 17 residues. V shed 2 bases, J shed 2 bases, and the junction held 9 bases outside the gene matches.

The rearrangement links TRBV28 to TRBJ1-2; D not certain. The germline V and J ends were trimmed by 2 bases and 5 bases, with 6 bases remaining between them. The CDR3 is 12 residues long. The germline gives CDR1 MDHEN, CDR2 SYDVKM. The CDR3, as DNA: TGTGCCAGCAGTTTAAAAGCATATGGCTACACCTTC. It yields the protein CASSLKAYGYTF.